A selection of T cell receptor beta chains follows, all from one sample in a study of cytomegalovirus exposure and HLA in healthy donors. Profiled with immunoSEQ multiplex PCR; TCRdb holds only in-frame clones, not every one. This table has about 160,000 clones, 60% to 85% appearing once. The sequenced sample was PBMCs. These TCRs come from a woman aged 45-65 years in good health and CMV-seropositive. Both conserved end residues are part of each CDR3. The D gene is left open where the match is weak. Clone size is given for some rows only: seen once, a few or many times, or a class if the clone is expanded.

J: TRBJ1-5
size: NA
D: NA
V: TRBV19
CDR3: CASRDRASQPQHF
DNA: TGTGCCAGTAGGGACAGAGCCTCTCAGCCCCAGCATTTT

J: TRBJ2-1
size: NA
D: NA
V: TRBV2
CDR3: CASSVGSSHNEQFF
DNA: TGTGCCAGCAGTGTCGGTAGTTCCCACAATGAGCAGTTCTTC

J: TRBJ1-1
size: once
D: NA
V: TRBV10-3
CDR3: CAISSGTGLTEAFF
DNA: TGTGCCATCAGCTCAGGGACGGGACTCACTGAAGCTTTCTTT

J: TRBJ2-7
size: NA
D: NA
V: TRBV2
CDR3: CASSAGQLSYEQYF
DNA: TGTGCCAGCAGCGCAGGACAGCTCTCCTACGAGCAGTACTTC

J: TRBJ1-6
size: NA
D: NA
V: TRBV30
CDR3: CAWSRGGATYNSPLHF
DNA: TGTGCCTGGAGTCGGGGAGGGGCGACGTATAATTCACCCCTCCACTTT

J: TRBJ1-1
size: NA
D: NA
V: TRBV28
CDR3: CASIESMNTEAFF
DNA: TGTGCCAGCATAGAGTCCATGAACACTGAAGCTTTCTTT

J: TRBJ1-2
size: NA
D: NA
V: TRBV2
CDR3: CASSEGRGYGYTF
DNA: TGTGCCAGCAGTGAAGGCAGGGGCTATGGCTACACCTTC

J: TRBJ2-1
size: NA
D: NA
V: TRBV19
CDR3: CASSSQGRLDGNEQFF
DNA: TGTGCCAGCTCCTCGCAAGGCAGGTTGGATGGGAATGAGCAGTTCTTC

J: TRBJ2-1
size: NA
D: NA
V: TRBV9
CDR3: CASSVGDYNEQFF
DNA: TGTGCCAGCAGCGTAGGCGACTACAATGAGCAGTTCTTC

J: TRBJ2-5
size: few
D: NA
V: TRBV25-1
CDR3: CASSEGQGGETQYF
DNA: TGTGCCAGCAGTGAAGGGCAGGGGGGCGAGACCCAGTACTTC

J: TRBJ2-7
size: NA
D: TRBD1
V: TRBV5-6
CDR3: CASSVGQAYSYEQYF
DNA: TGTGCCAGCAGCGTGGGACAGGCCTACTCCTACGAGCAGTACTTC

J: TRBJ2-7
size: NA
D: NA
V: TRBV18
CDR3: CASSPDSSYEQYF
DNA: TGTGCCAGCTCCCCGGACTCCTCCTACGAGCAGTACTTC